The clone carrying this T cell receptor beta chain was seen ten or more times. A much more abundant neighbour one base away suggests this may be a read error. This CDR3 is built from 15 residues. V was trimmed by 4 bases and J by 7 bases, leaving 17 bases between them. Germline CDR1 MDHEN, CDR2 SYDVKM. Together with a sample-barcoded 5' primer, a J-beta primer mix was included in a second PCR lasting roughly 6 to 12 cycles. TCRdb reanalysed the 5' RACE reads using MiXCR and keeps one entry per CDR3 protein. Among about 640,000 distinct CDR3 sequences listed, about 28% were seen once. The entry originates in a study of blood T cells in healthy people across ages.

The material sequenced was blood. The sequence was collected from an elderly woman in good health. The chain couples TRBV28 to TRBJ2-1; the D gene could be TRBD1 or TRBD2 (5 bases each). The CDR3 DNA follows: TGTGCCAGCAGTTACCTATCCGGGACGCGTAATGAGCAGTTCTTC. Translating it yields CASSYLSGTRNEQFF.